Presented here are 10 T cell receptor beta chains from one specimen sequenced in a study of shared clonotypes between healthy human individuals. Cells designated naive CD8 were CD45RO-negative and were positively selected for CCR7, with terminally differentiated effector memory CD45RA+ cells excluded. Repertoires were generated with immunoSEQ multiplex PCR, while TCRdb's copy carries only in-frame clones and drops some. The sample has millions of clones, roughly 94% seen once. The sequenced material came from naive CD8+ T cells sorted from blood. The receptor set was obtained from a man in his late teens or twenties in good health.

The chain recombines TRBV28 with TRBJ2-7; TRBD1 might be the D (6 bases). CDR3 length equals 13 residues. Germline V gene sequence: CDR1 MDHEN, CDR2 SYDVKM. Trimming took 5 bases from V and 2 from J, leaving 10 bases between them. Here the CDR3 reads CASSERGTYEQYF. In nucleotides, the CDR3 is TGTGCCAGCAGTGAAAGGGGGACCTACGAGCAGTACTTC.

The rearrangement links TRBV27 to TRBJ2-1; D is perhaps TRBD2 (5 bases). Looked up from germline, CDR1 is MNHEY and CDR2 is SMNVEV (reference sequence). Trimming took 3 bases from V and 3 from J, leaving 9 bases between them. The CDR3 runs to 14 residues. In nucleotides, the CDR3 is TGTGCCAGCAGTTTCTCGGCGGGCTACAATGAGCAGTTCTTC. It encodes CASSFSAGYNEQFF.

The chain employs TRBV29-1 and TRBJ1-1; a weak D match, TRBD1 (6 bases). Per the germline V gene, CDR1 is SQVTM and CDR2 is ANQGSEA. The germline V and J ends were trimmed by 1 base and 6 bases, with 12 bases remaining between them. There are 13 residues in the CDR3. Here the CDR3 DNA reads TGCAGCGTTGAAGGGACAGTAATCCCTGAAGCTTTCTTT. It codes for CSVEGTVIPEAFF.

CDR3 bases: TGTGCCAGCAGCGAGACGACGCGGGGTGGTTGGGACGAGCAGTACTTC. Protein sequence: CASSETTRGGWDEQYF. The V and J genes are TRBV9 and TRBJ2-7, with a tentative D call TRBD2 (6 bases). Looked up from germline, CDR1 is SGDLS and CDR2 is YYNGEE. CDR3 size: 16 residues. V was pared by 3 bases and J by 5 bases, with 21 bases between.

The CDR3 sequence is CASSSPPGQGKHSPLHF. The CDR3 DNA is TGTGCCAGCAGCTCACCCCCGGGACAGGGGAAACATTCACCCCTCCACTTT. V gene TRBV7-8 combines with J gene TRBJ1-6; 10 bases line up with TRBD1. Per germline, CDR1 SGHVS and CDR2 FQNEAQ. The V gene end was trimmed by 4 bases and the J gene end by 8 bases; junction bases not matched to a gene: 11. The CDR3 spans 17 residues.

The CDR3 spells CASSYTGPSYEQYF. CDR3 nucleotides: TGTGCCAGCAGTTATACAGGGCCCTCCTACGAGCAGTACTTC. The rearrangement links TRBV2 to TRBJ2-7, with D maybe TRBD1 (6 bases). The CDR3 sequence is 14 residues long. V was shortened by 5 bases and J by 0 bases, with 11 bases between the two germline ends. Looked up from germline, CDR1 is SNHLY and CDR2 is FYNNEI.

The chain combines TRBV7-9 with TRBJ1-5, with D maybe TRBD1 (6 bases). V was clipped by 4 bases and J by 5 bases, with 12 bases between them. The CDR3 runs to 14 residues. Germline V gene sequence: CDR1 SEHNR, CDR2 FQNEAQ (reference sequence). The DNA for the CDR3 is TGTGCCAGCAGCTCCGAGGGGGGCTATCAGCCCCAGCATTTT. It translates to CASSSEGGYQPQHF. The variable domain in full, with the rest retrieved from reference TRBV7-9 and TRBJ1-5, is DTGVSQNPRHKITKRGQNVTFRCDPISEHNRLYWYRQTLGQGPEFLTYFQNEAQLEKSRLLSDRFSAERPKGSFSTLEIQRTEQGDSAMYLCASSSEGGYQPQHFGDGTRLSIL.

This CDR3 reads CSVEDRSNQPQHF. Here the CDR3 DNA reads TGCAGCGTGGAGGACAGATCCAATCAGCCCCAGCATTTT. The chain carries TRBV29-1 and TRBJ1-5; D possibly corresponds to TRBD1 (6 bases). CDR1 is SQVTM, CDR2 ANQGSEA, per germline. The V and J ends lost 6 bases and 3 bases respectively, with 12 bases between them. The length of the CDR3 is 13 residues.

The chain is built from TRBV27 and TRBJ1-2; D not certain. This CDR3 has 13 residues. V was cut by 5 bases and J by 8 bases, with 15 bases left in between. Germline CDR1 is MNHEY and CDR2 is SMNVEV (reference sequence). In DNA, the CDR3 is TGTGCCAGCAGTACCACAGAGGAAGGGGGCTACACCTTC. This translates into CASSTTEEGGYTF.

For the CDR3, the DNA is TGTGCCAGCAGCTTAGCGATAAGTGGGGATGGTTCTGGGAGCTCCTACGAGCAGTACTTC. Translating gives CASSLAISGDGSGSSYEQYF. The V and J genes are TRBV7-8 and TRBJ2-7; TRBD2 is a possible D gene (5 bases). The CDR3 is made up of 20 amino acids. The germline V gene encodes CDR1 SGHVS and CDR2 FQNEAQ. The V and J ends lost 0 bases and 0 bases respectively, with 24 bases between them.